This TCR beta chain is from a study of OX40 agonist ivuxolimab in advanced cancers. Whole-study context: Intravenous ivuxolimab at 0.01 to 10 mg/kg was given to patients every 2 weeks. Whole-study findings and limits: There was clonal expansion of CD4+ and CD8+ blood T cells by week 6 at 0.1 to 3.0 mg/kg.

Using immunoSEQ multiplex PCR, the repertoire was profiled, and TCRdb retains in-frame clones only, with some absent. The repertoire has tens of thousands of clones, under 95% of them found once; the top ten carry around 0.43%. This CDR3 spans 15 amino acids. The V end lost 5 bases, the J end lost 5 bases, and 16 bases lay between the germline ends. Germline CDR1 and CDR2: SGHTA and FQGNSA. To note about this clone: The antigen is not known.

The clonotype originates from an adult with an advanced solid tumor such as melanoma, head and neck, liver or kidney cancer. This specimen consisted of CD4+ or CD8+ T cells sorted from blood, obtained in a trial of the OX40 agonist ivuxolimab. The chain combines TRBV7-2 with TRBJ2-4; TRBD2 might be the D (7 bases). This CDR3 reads CASSPQGGGQNIQYF. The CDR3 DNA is TGTGCCAGCAGCCCCCAAGGGGGGGGCCAAAACATTCAGTACTTC. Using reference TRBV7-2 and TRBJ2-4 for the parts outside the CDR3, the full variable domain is GAGVSQSPSNKVTEKGKDVELRCDPISGHTALYWYRQSLGQGLEFLIYFQGNSAPDKSGLPSDRFSAERTGGSVSTLTIQRTQQEDSAVYLCASSPQGGGQNIQYFGAGTRLSVL.